Below are 27 T cell receptor beta chains sequenced from a single sample in a study of cytomegalovirus exposure and HLA in healthy donors. Repertoires were generated with immunoSEQ multiplex PCR, while TCRdb's copy carries only in-frame clones and drops some. The sample lists some 260,000 clones, around 90% occurring once. The sequenced sample was PBMCs. Receptors originate from a woman aged 25 to 45 in good health and CMV-seronegative.

The CDR3 protein is CASRGFSQYEQYF. The CDR3 DNA follows: TGTGCCAGCAGAGGGTTTTCCCAATACGAGCAGTACTTC. This chain links TRBV6-5 with TRBJ2-7; no clear D. V was trimmed by 6 bases and J by 4 bases, leaving 13 bases between them. This CDR3 region has 13 residues. Germline V gene data show CDR1 as MNHEY and CDR2 as SVGAGI.

The gene calls are TRBV4-1 and TRBJ2-1; D unresolved. Trimming pared 1 base from V and 8 bases from J, leaving 15 bases between. Germline loops: CDR1 MGHRA, CDR2 YSYEKL. CDR3 length equals 15 residues. CDR3 loop: CASSQVNRPGDEQFF. The CDR3 DNA follows: TGCGCCAGCAGCCAAGTAAACCGACCCGGCGATGAGCAGTTCTTC.

V and J are TRBV9 and TRBJ2-3; weak D call: TRBD1 (7 bases). CDR3 length: 16 amino acids. Trimming stripped 4 bases from V and 0 bases from J, with 15 bases between. CDR1 and CDR2 from the germline V gene are SGDLS and YYNGEE. The CDR3 coding sequence is TGTGCCAGCAGCCGAATACAGGGGACTAGCACAGATACGCAGTATTTT. Residues: CASSRIQGTSTDTQYF.

CDR3 coding DNA: TGTGCCAGCAGTGAAAGGGAGCGGGGGGCATCCTACGAGCAGTACTTC. This gives the protein CASSERERGASYEQYF. The chain links TRBV6-1 to TRBJ2-7; 9 bases line up with TRBD2. Trimming at V came to 2 bases and at J to 1 base, leaving 6 bases not matched to a gene. Germline CDR1 reads MNHNS; CDR2 reads SASEGT. The CDR3 runs to 16 residues.

The CDR3 DNA sequence: TGCGCCAGCAGCTTCTCCGGGAGGAGAGAGACCCAGTACTTC. Residues: CASSFSGRRETQYF. The rearrangement uses TRBV5-1 and TRBJ2-5; 7 nucleotides agree with TRBD2. The V segment lost 2 bases and the J segment 4 bases; nucleotides outside the gene matches: 5. Germline V lookup: CDR1 SGHRS, CDR2 YFSETQ. The CDR3 extends over 14 amino acids.

The chain has TRBV10-2 and TRBJ2-7, with D uncertain. The CDR3 sequence is 13 residues long. Germline V lookup: CDR1 WSHSY, CDR2 SAAADI. V gave up 4 bases and J gave up 2 bases, with 9 bases separating them. The CDR3 spells CASSGYSPYEQYF. In nucleotides, the CDR3 is TGCGCCAGCAGTGGGTATAGCCCCTACGAGCAGTACTTC.

This clone was recorded a few times. This chain joins TRBV2 and TRBJ2-5; D is unresolved. Per the germline V gene, CDR1 is SNHLY and CDR2 is FYNNEI. This CDR3 has 10 amino acids. V shed 1 base and J shed 6 bases, with 0 bases lying between them. The CDR3: CASSEETQYF. CDR3 coding DNA: TGTGCCAGCAGTGAAGAGACCCAGTACTTC. Variable domain in full (rest from reference TRBV2 and TRBJ2-5): EPEVTQTPSHQVTQMGQEVILRCVPISNHLYFYWYRQILGQKVEFLVSFYNNEISEKSEIFDDQFSVERPDGSNFTLKIRSTKLEDSAMYFCASSEETQYFGPGTRLLVL.

This chain connects TRBV7-8 to TRBJ2-7, with D possibly being TRBD1 (6 bases). This CDR3 region has 16 residues. The germline V gene has CDR1 SGHVS and CDR2 FQNEAQ. V shed 3 bases and J shed 1 base, with 16 bases lying between them. The CDR3 DNA sequence: TGTGCCAGCAGCTTTGACCGAAGGACAGATTCCTACGAGCAGTACTTC. This translates into CASSFDRRTDSYEQYF. The full variable domain, rest sourced from reference TRBV7-8 and TRBJ2-7, is GAGVSQSPRYKVAKRGQDVALRCDPISGHVSLFWYQQALGQGPEFLTYFQNEAQLDKSGLPSDRFFAERPEGSVSTLKIQRTQQEDSAVYLCASSFDRRTDSYEQYFGPGTRLTVT.

The V call is TRBV7-2, the J call TRBJ1-5; D is unclear. Trimming shortened V by 1 base and J by 4 bases, and 11 bases separated the two germline ends. The CDR3 consists of 15 residues. CDR1 is SGHTA and CDR2 is FQGNSA in the germline V gene. In nucleotides, the CDR3 is TGTGCCAGCAGCTTAGAACCGGGAGATAATCAGCCCCAGCATTTT. It encodes CASSLEPGDNQPQHF.

The rearrangement uses TRBV9 and TRBJ2-5; no reliable D call. The CDR3 consists of 15 residues. V was clipped by 4 bases and J by 1 base, with 14 bases between them. From germline, CDR1 is SGDLS and CDR2 YYNGEE. In DNA, the CDR3 is TGTGCCAGCAGCCCCAACTCCGGGCTCCAAGAGACCCAGTACTTC. It codes for CASSPNSGLQETQYF.

V is TRBV7-9 and J is TRBJ2-7; 8 positions match TRBD1. V trimming: 7 bases; J trimming: 3 bases; junction bases outside the gene matches: 11. CDR3 length equals 15 residues. Germline V gene lookup returns CDR1 SEHNR and CDR2 FQNEAQ (reference sequence). The CDR3 loop reads CASNPLGQGGYEQYF. DNA for the CDR3: TGTGCCAGCAACCCACTAGGACAGGGAGGCTACGAGCAGTACTTC. Using reference TRBV7-9 and TRBJ2-7 for the parts outside the CDR3, the full variable domain is DTGVSQNPRHKITKRGQNVTFRCDPISEHNRLYWYRQTLGQGPEFLTYFQNEAQLEKSRLLSDRFSAERPKGSFSTLEIQRTEQGDSAMYLCASNPLGQGGYEQYFGPGTRLTVT.

The chain links TRBV15 to TRBJ2-5; D is possibly TRBD1 or TRBD2 (6 bases each). This CDR3 is built from 15 residues. V shed 3 bases and J shed 4 bases, with 15 bases lying between them. Germline CDR1 LNHNV, CDR2 YYDKDF (reference sequence). Here the CDR3 DNA reads TGTGCCACCAGCAGCCTACAGGGAGGACGAGAGACCCAGTACTTC. Amino acids: CATSSLQGGRETQYF.

The chain uses TRBV9 and TRBJ2-1, with 16 nucleotides matching TRBD2. CDR1 is SGDLS, CDR2 YYNGEE, per germline. The CDR3 has 20 amino acids. V lost 4 bases to trimming and J lost 0 bases; unmatched junction nucleotides: 10. DNA of the CDR3: TGTGCCAGCAGCACGACCGGGACTAGCGGGAGGGGGGGCTCCTACAATGAGCAGTTCTTC. It encodes CASSTTGTSGRGGSYNEQFF.

The rearrangement joins TRBV9 to TRBJ2-2; D not resolved. The CDR3 is 13 residues long. The germline V and J ends were trimmed by 1 base and 6 bases, with 7 bases remaining between them. CDR1 and CDR2 (germline): SGDLS, YYNGEE. In nucleotides, the CDR3 is TGTGCCAGCAGCGTACTCCCGTCCGGGGAGCTGTTTTTT. This sequence encodes CASSVLPSGELFF.

J is TRBJ2-3 and V is TRBV7-9; D is unresolved. Looked up from germline, CDR1 is SEHNR and CDR2 is FQNEAQ (reference sequence). The V and J ends lost 4 bases and 4 bases respectively, with 6 bases between them. The CDR3 contains 12 residues. CDR3 amino acids: CASSYGSDTQYF. The CDR3 DNA reads TGTGCCAGCAGCTATGGGTCAGATACGCAGTATTTT.

The chain combines TRBV28 with TRBJ2-7; the D is unclear. V lost 6 bases, J lost 3 bases, and 12 bases lay in between. The CDR3 extends over 13 amino acids. CDR1 and CDR2 (germline): MDHEN, SYDVKM. CDR3 DNA sequence: TGTGCCAGCAGCCAGCTCCGAATCTACGAGCAGTACTTC. Amino acid sequence: CASSQLRIYEQYF.

V and J are TRBV7-6 and TRBJ2-7; possible D gene TRBD1, 6 bases. The CDR3 is made up of 17 amino acids. Looked up from germline, CDR1 is SGHVS and CDR2 is FNYEAQ. Trimming removed 2 bases at V and 6 bases at J, with 23 bases between. The CDR3 DNA sequence: TGTGCCAGCAGCTTACAAGGGACCCCCTTACAGGGTTGCGAGCAGTACTTC. Its translation is CASSLQGTPLQGCEQYF.

The chain carries TRBV6-5 and TRBJ1-1; 7 positions match TRBD1. The germline V gene encodes CDR1 MNHEY and CDR2 SVGAGI. This CDR3 has 13 residues. With 5 bases clipped from V and 4 bases from J, the junction kept 4 bases outside the gene matches. The CDR3 nucleotides read TGTGCCAGCAGTAGGGGACAGTCCACTGAAGCTTTCTTT. The encoded protein is CASSRGQSTEAFF.

This rearrangement joins TRBV9 to TRBJ2-1; 10 bases are shared with TRBD2. The germline CDR1 and CDR2 sequences are SGDLS and YYNGEE. The V segment lost 4 bases and the J segment 7 bases; nucleotides outside the gene matches: 11. This CDR3 has 16 residues. The DNA of the CDR3 is TGTGCCAGCAGCTTTGCTCTAGCGGGAGTTGGAAATGAGCAGTTCTTC. Protein: CASSFALAGVGNEQFF. The entire variable domain, with the rest obtained from reference TRBV9 and TRBJ2-1, is as follows: DSGVTQTPKHLITATGQRVTLRCSPRSGDLSVYWYQQSLDQGLQFLIQYYNGEERAKGNILERFSAQQFPDLHSELNLSSLELGDSALYFCASSFALAGVGNEQFFGPGTRLTVL.

This rearrangement joins TRBV28 to TRBJ2-1; unclear D gene. CDR1 MDHEN and CDR2 SYDVKM come from the germline V gene. This CDR3 has 16 residues. The V gene lost 3 bases and the J gene lost 6 bases, with 18 bases spanning the gap. The CDR3 sequence: CASSLESRKWGNEQFF. DNA of the CDR3: TGTGCCAGCAGTTTGGAGTCGCGGAAATGGGGCAATGAGCAGTTCTTC.

This clone was counted once. The chain is built from TRBV7-2 and TRBJ2-3, with TRBD2 matching over 7 bases. Germline V gene data show CDR1 as SGHTA and CDR2 as FQGNSA. The CDR3 has 15 residues. The trim removed 3 bases at V and 2 bases at J, leaving 5 bases unmatched. CDR3 amino acids: CASSFPAGLTDTQYF. Here the CDR3 DNA reads TGTGCCAGCAGCTTTCCAGCGGGGCTCACAGATACGCAGTATTTT. Together with reference TRBV7-2 and TRBJ2-3, the CDR3 gives the full variable domain: GAGVSQSPSNKVTEKGKDVELRCDPISGHTALYWYRQSLGQGLEFLIYFQGNSAPDKSGLPSDRFSAERTGGSVSTLTIQRTQQEDSAVYLCASSFPAGLTDTQYFGPGTRLTVL.

Comment on this clone: This specimen includes other DNA sequences encoding the same CDR3. The chain combines TRBV5-4 with TRBJ2-1; D call uncertain. V was trimmed by 2 bases and J by 7 bases, leaving 4 bases between them. The CDR3 extends over 11 amino acids. Germline values: CDR1 SGHNT, CDR2 YYREEE (reference sequence). Here the CDR3 reads CASSLGNEQFF. The CDR3 DNA follows: TGTGCCAGCAGCTTAGGTAATGAGCAGTTCTTC. The full variable domain, with the rest looked up from reference TRBV5-4 and TRBJ2-1, is ETGVTQSPTHLIKTRGQQVTLRCSSQSGHNTVSWYQQALGQGPQFIFQYYREEENGRGNFPPRFSGLQFPNYSSELNVNALELDDSALYLCASSLGNEQFFGPGTRLTVL.

The chain has TRBV21-1 and TRBJ1-2; the table calls TRBD1, which could not be checked here. TRBV21-1 is designated a pseudogene. This CDR3 is 15 amino acids long. The CDR3 here is CASSAPRQGPYGYTF. CDR3 nucleotides: TGTGCCAGCAGCGCCCCGCGACAGGGCCCCTATGGCTACACCTTC.

The chain is built from TRBV28 and TRBJ2-7, with D possibly TRBD1 on 6 matching bases. Germline-derived CDR1 and CDR2 are MDHEN and SYDVKM. V gave up 5 bases and J gave up 3 bases, with 14 bases separating them. The CDR3 runs 14 residues. The CDR3 DNA reads as TGTGCCAGCAGTCCGAGGGGGAGCTACTACGAGCAGTACTTC. It yields the protein CASSPRGSYYEQYF. Filled out from reference TRBV28 and TRBJ2-7, the complete variable domain reads DVKVTQSSRYLVKRTGEKVFLECVQDMDHENMFWYRQDPGLGLRLIYFSYDVKMKEKGDIPEGYSVSREKKERFSLILESASTNQTSMYLCASSPRGSYYEQYFGPGTRLTVT.

This rearrangement joins TRBV6-1 to TRBJ2-2; D is perhaps TRBD2 (5 bases). Looked up from germline, CDR1 is MNHNS and CDR2 is SASEGT. The CDR3 runs to 17 residues. Trimming cost V 1 base and J 1 base, with 13 bases left between them. CDR3 protein: CASSEVWSGGNTGELFF. CDR3 nucleotides: TGTGCCAGCAGTGAAGTTTGGAGCGGAGGGAACACCGGGGAGCTGTTTTTT.

This sequence joins TRBV6-6 and TRBJ2-7, with 8 bases identical to TRBD1. The CDR3 contains 16 residues. The V gene end was trimmed by 4 bases and the J gene end by 2 bases; junction bases not matched to a gene: 10. Germline V CDR1 and CDR2: MNHNY, SVGAGI (reference sequence). CDR3 region: CASSSAGQGRTYEQYF. The CDR3 coding sequence is TGTGCCAGCAGTTCCGCAGGACAGGGACGAACCTACGAGCAGTACTTC.

The gene calls are TRBV15 and TRBJ2-7, with TRBD1 matching 8 bases. Trimming cost V 0 bases and J 3 bases; bases outside gene matches: 4. CDR1 is LNHNV, CDR2 YYDKDF, per germline (reference sequence). The CDR3 is made up of 15 amino acids. In DNA, the CDR3 is TGTGCCACCAGCAGAGATGAGGGGACAGGCTACGAGCAGTACTTC. It translates to CATSRDEGTGYEQYF.